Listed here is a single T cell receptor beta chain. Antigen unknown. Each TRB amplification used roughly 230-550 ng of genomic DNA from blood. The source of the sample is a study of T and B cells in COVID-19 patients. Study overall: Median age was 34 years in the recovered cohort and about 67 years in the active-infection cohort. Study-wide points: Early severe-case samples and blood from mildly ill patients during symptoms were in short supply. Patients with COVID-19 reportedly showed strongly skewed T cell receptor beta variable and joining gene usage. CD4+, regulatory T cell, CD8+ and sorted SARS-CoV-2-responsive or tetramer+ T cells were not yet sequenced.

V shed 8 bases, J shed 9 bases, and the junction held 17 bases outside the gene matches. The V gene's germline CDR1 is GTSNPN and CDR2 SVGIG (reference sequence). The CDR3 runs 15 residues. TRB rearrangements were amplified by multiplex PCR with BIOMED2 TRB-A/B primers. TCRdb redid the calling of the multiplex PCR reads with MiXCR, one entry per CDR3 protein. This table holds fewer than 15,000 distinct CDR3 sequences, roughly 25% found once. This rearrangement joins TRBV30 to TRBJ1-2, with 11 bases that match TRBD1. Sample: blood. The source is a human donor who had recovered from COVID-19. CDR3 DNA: TGTGCCGGAGAACTGGACAGGGGGCGCTTCTTTAGCTACACCTTC. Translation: CAGELDRGRFFSYTF.